This is a list of T cell receptor beta chains from one sample in a study of OX40 agonist ivuxolimab in advanced cancers. Generated by immunoSEQ multiplex PCR, the TCRdb table keeps only in-frame clones and is missing some. This sample yields about 100,000 clones, of which approximately 94% are seen a single time; about 0.19% belongs to the top ten. The sample was CD4+ or CD8+ T cells sorted from blood, taken in a trial of the OX40 agonist ivuxolimab. Receptor source: an adult with an advanced solid tumor such as melanoma, head and neck, liver or kidney cancer. Both conserved end residues are part of each CDR3. The D gene is left open where the match is weak. Only part of the rows carry a size: once, few, many, or a class if the clone is expanded.

j_call | clone_size | d_call | v_call | cdr3_aa | cdr3_nt
TRBJ2-7 | . | . | TRBV7-2 | CASSPSGDSRWEQYF | TGTGCCAGCAGCCCTTCAGGGGACTCTCGGTGGGAGCAGTACTTC
TRBJ2-3 | . | TRBD1 | TRBV11-2 | CASSSLRGRTDTQYF | TGTGCCAGCAGCTCGCTCAGGGGGCGGACAGATACGCAGTATTTT
TRBJ2-4 | . | . | TRBV19 | CASSMIGYLNIQYF | TGTGCCAGTAGTATGATAGGGTATCTAAACATTCAGTACTTC
TRBJ1-1 | . | . | TRBV18 | CASSPYGTLETEAFF | TGTGCCAGCTCACCTTACGGGACCCTGGAAACTGAAGCTTTCTTT
TRBJ1-2 | few | TRBD1 | TRBV7-8 | CASSPPPGQGETNYGYTF | TGTGCCAGCAGCCCCCCCCCTGGGCAGGGGGAAACTAACTATGGCTACACCTTC
TRBJ2-7 | . | TRBD1 | TRBV7-2 | CASSDRGSSSEQYF | TGTGCCAGCAGCGACAGGGGGAGTAGCTCCGAGCAGTACTTC
TRBJ2-5 | . | . | TRBV10-3 | CAISRGGGQETQYF | TGTGCCATCAGCCGCGGGGGCGGACAAGAGACCCAGTACTTC
TRBJ1-3 | . | . | TRBV28 | CASSPRPRVGGNTIYF | TGTGCCAGCAGCCCGCGCCCCAGGGTCGGGGGAAACACCATATATTTT
TRBJ1-1 | . | . | TRBV18 | CASSGLGDTEAFF | TGTGCCAGTTCCGGGCTAGGGGACACTGAAGCTTTCTTT
TRBJ1-5 | . | . | TRBV27 | CASSLGLNNQPQHF | TGTGCCAGCAGTTTGGGACTTAACAATCAGCCCCAGCATTTT
TRBJ1-2 | once | . | TRBV6-5 | CASSLQWGNYGYTF | TGTGCCAGCAGTTTACAGTGGGGGAACTATGGCTACACCTTC
TRBJ1-2 | . | . | TRBV28 | CASSLGGHYGYTF | TGTGCCAGCAGTTTAGGGGGGCACTATGGCTACACCTTC
TRBJ1-1 | . | TRBD1 | TRBV6-4 | CASRLDRGMNTEAFF | TGTGCCAGCAGATTAGACAGGGGGATGAACACTGAAGCTTTCTTT
TRBJ1-1 | . | . | TRBV6-1 | CASSASGGRGTEAFF | TGTGCCAGCAGTGCCAGCGGGGGGAGGGGTACTGAAGCTTTCTTT
TRBJ1-5 | . | . | TRBV16 | CASSQSSPVNQPQHF | TGTGCCAGCAGCCAATCCTCCCCGGTCAATCAGCCCCAGCATTTT
TRBJ2-7 | . | TRBD1 | TRBV2 | CASRGGWTGGSYEQYF | TGTGCCAGCAGGGGCGGGTGGACAGGGGGGTCCTACGAGCAGTACTTC
TRBJ1-5 | . | . | TRBV6-6 | CASSYSVGSNQPQHF | TGTGCCAGCAGTTACTCGGTGGGGAGCAATCAGCCCCAGCATTTT
TRBJ2-7 | . | TRBD1 | TRBV6-5 | CASSPRTGGTYEQYF | TGTGCCAGCAGTCCCCGGACAGGGGGCACCTACGAGCAGTACTTC
TRBJ2-3 | . | . | TRBV5-1 | CASSSGQNTDTQYF | TGCGCCAGCAGCTCAGGACAGAACACAGATACGCAGTATTTT
TRBJ2-1 | . | . | TRBV6-1 | CASSPDGYSYNEQFF | TGTGCCAGCAGTCCGGACGGGTACTCCTACAATGAGCAGTTCTTC
TRBJ1-2 | . | . | TRBV19 | CASTPGPLTNYGYTF | TGTGCCAGTACCCCCGGACCGCTTACCAACTATGGCTACACCTTC
TRBJ1-1 | . | . | TRBV30 | CAWRLGVNTEAFF | TGTGCCTGGAGGTTAGGAGTGAACACTGAAGCTTTCTTT
TRBJ2-3 | . | . | TRBV4-3 | CASSQVGGVADTQYF | TGCGCCAGCAGCCAAGTAGGGGGTGTGGCAGATACGCAGTATTTT
TRBJ2-2 | . | . | TRBV4-3 | CASSQDYLRGTNTGELFF | TGCGCCAGCAGCCAAGATTACCTTCGCGGAACCAACACCGGGGAGCTGTTTTTT
TRBJ2-1 | once | . | TRBV7-2 | CASSKEGQPGTSEQFF | TGTGCCAGCAGCAAAGAGGGACAGCCCGGGACTAGTGAGCAGTTCTTC
TRBJ1-4 | . | . | TRBV6-1 | CASDLRGATNEKLFF | TGTGCCAGCGATTTACGGGGGGCAACTAATGAAAAACTGTTTTTT
TRBJ2-7 | . | . | TRBV29-1 | CSVGESYEQYF | TGCAGCGTGGGCGAAAGCTACGAGCAGTACTTC
TRBJ1-5 | . | TRBD1 | TRBV10-3 | CAISESTRQGAFQPQHF | TGTGCCATCAGTGAGTCGACAAGACAGGGGGCCTTTCAGCCCCAGCATTTT
TRBJ2-4 | . | TRBD1 | TRBV5-1 | CASQFTGTGDRIQYF | TGCGCCAGCCAATTTACCGGGACAGGGGATCGCATTCAGTACTTC
TRBJ1-1 | . | . | TRBV12-5 | CASGLGSKDSLNTEAFF | TGTGCTAGTGGTTTGGGGTCTAAAGACAGTTTGAACACTGAAGCTTTCTTT
TRBJ1-1 | few | . | TRBV10-1 | CASSETGVNTEAFF | TGCGCCAGCAGTGAGACAGGCGTGAACACTGAAGCTTTCTTT
TRBJ2-2 | . | . | TRBV6-5 | CASSYRQGPGELFF | TGTGCCAGCAGTTACCGCCAGGGGCCCGGGGAGCTGTTTTTT
TRBJ2-7 | . | . | TRBV11-3 | CASSFRDREQYF | TGTGCCAGCAGCTTCAGGGACCGCGAGCAGTACTTC
TRBJ2-5 | . | TRBD2 | TRBV9 | CASSAPSGVGGETQYF | TGTGCCAGCAGCGCACCTAGCGGGGTGGGGGGAGAGACCCAGTACTTC
TRBJ2-2 | few | TRBD2 | TRBV5-1 | CASSLGGLAIGELFF | TGCGCCAGCAGCTTGGGGGGACTAGCGATCGGGGAGCTGTTTTTT
TRBJ1-1 | . | . | TRBV19 | CASTRYLMNTEAFF | TGTGCCAGTACCAGGTACCTTATGAACACTGAAGCTTTCTTT
TRBJ1-1 | . | . | TRBV27 | CASRMVENTEAFF | TGTGCCAGCAGAATGGTGGAGAACACTGAAGCTTTCTTT
TRBJ2-1 | . | TRBD2 | TRBV27 | CASSFRLAGSLGDEQFF | TGTGCCAGCAGTTTCCGACTAGCGGGCTCTTTGGGCGATGAGCAGTTCTTC
TRBJ2-1 | once | . | TRBV29-1 | CSACPVRNSYNEQFF | TGCAGCGCATGTCCGGTGCGGAACTCCTACAATGAGCAGTTCTTC
TRBJ2-7 | . | . | TRBV9 | CASTPAGSSYEQYF | TGTGCCAGCACCCCGGCGGGGAGCTCCTACGAGCAGTACTTC
TRBJ2-1 | . | . | TRBV5-4 | CASSLTGTNEQFF | TGTGCCAGCAGCTTGACAGGGACCAATGAGCAGTTCTTC
TRBJ1-1 | . | . | TRBV9 | CASSEGDTEAFF | TGTGCCAGCAGCGAGGGGGACACTGAAGCTTTCTTT